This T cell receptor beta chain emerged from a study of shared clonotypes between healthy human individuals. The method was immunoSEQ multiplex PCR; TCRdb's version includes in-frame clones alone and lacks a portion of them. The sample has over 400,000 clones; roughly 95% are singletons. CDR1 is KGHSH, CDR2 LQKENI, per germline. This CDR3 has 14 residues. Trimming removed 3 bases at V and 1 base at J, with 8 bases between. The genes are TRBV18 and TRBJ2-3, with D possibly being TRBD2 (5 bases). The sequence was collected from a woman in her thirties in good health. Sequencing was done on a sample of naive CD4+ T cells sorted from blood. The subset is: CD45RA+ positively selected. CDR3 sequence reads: CASSPERGTDTQYF. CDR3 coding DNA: TGTGCCAGCTCACCGGAGAGGGGCACAGATACGCAGTATTTT.